The rows below give T cell receptor beta chains drawn from one sample of a study of blood T cells in healthy people across ages. Each CDR3 protein gets one entry after TCRdb re-called the 5' RACE reads with MiXCR. The sample has 1.5 million to 2 million distinct CDR3 sequences, approximately 32% seen once. The material sequenced was blood. The receptor set was obtained from a woman under 40 in good health. The CDR3 runs from the conserved cysteine through the conserved F or W. The D gene is left open where the match is weak. The size field is filled for only some rows; it gives once, few, many or a size class.

TGTGCCAGCAGCCAAGTGACAACAGGTTCCGCCGAGCAGTACTTC,CASSQVTTGSAEQYF,.,TRBJ2-7,TRBV14,.
TGTGCCAGCACGGTCTACAATGAGCAGTTCTTC,CASTVYNEQFF,.,TRBJ2-1,TRBV6-1,few
TGTGCCAGCAGCTTAGTCGTCGGGGAGCTGTTTTTT,CASSLVVGELFF,.,TRBJ2-2,TRBV7-3,.
TGTGCCAGCAGTTTCCGGGGCAGTCAGCCCCAGCATTTT,CASSFRGSQPQHF,.,TRBJ1-5,TRBV27,.
TGCGCCAGCAGCTTGCAGGGGATAGCTGGAAACACCATATATTTT,CASSLQGIAGNTIYF,.,TRBJ1-3,TRBV5-1,.
TGCAGTGCTAGAGATTCGGGCACCGGACACTCCTACGAGCAGTACTTC,CSARDSGTGHSYEQYF,.,TRBJ2-7,TRBV20-1,once
TGTGCCACCAGCAGAGATTATGGCGGGCTAGCGGGCCAATACGAGCAGTACTTC,CATSRDYGGLAGQYEQYF,TRBD2,TRBJ2-7,TRBV15,.
TGTGCCAGCAGCCTAGCTATCGCCACAGATACGCAGTATTTT,CASSLAIATDTQYF,.,TRBJ2-3,TRBV28,few
TGTGCCAGCAGCTTAAGCGCCCTAGGACCCAGCTCCTACAATGAGCAGTTCTTC,CASSLSALGPSSYNEQFF,.,TRBJ2-1,TRBV7-3,.
TGTGCCAGTAGTATCGTGTGGGAGGGCTACCCCTACGAGCAGTACTTC,CASSIVWEGYPYEQYF,TRBD2,TRBJ2-7,TRBV19,.
TGCGGCGCTAACAACTCCTACGAGCAGTACTTC,CGANNSYEQYF,.,TRBJ2-7,TRBV29-1,.
TGTGCCAGTGATCAGGGGGCACTTGGGCAGCCCCAGCATTTT,CASDQGALGQPQHF,TRBD1,TRBJ1-5,TRBV19,few
TGCAGCGTTGTCGGGACAGCAAGTTACAATGAGCAGTTCTTC,CSVVGTASYNEQFF,TRBD1,TRBJ2-1,TRBV29-1,few
TGCAGTGCTCCTCAAGAGACCCAGTACTTC,CSAPQETQYF,.,TRBJ2-5,TRBV20-1,.
TGTGCCAGCAGCTTAGATCCCCGACCCGGCAGCAATTCACCCCTCCACTTT,CASSLDPRPGSNSPLHF,.,TRBJ1-6,TRBV11-2,.
TGTGCCAGCAGCAAAACCGGGGGGGCTGGGGCCGACGTCCTGACTTTC,CASSKTGGAGADVLTF,TRBD2,TRBJ2-6,TRBV5-6,.
TGTGCCAGCCGTCGGGGTTCAGATATGCAGTATTTT,CASRRGSDMQYF,.,TRBJ2-3,TRBV6-5,.
TGCAGCTCGACGGGGCTAGAGGGCTACGAGCAGTACTTC,CSSTGLEGYEQYF,.,TRBJ2-7,TRBV20-1,.
TGTGCCAGCAGCAACAGGGACCGGTACTATGGCTACACCTTC,CASSNRDRYYGYTF,.,TRBJ1-2,TRBV3-1,.
TGTGCCAGCAGCTTAAACAACAGGGGGCAAGAGACCCAGTACTTC,CASSLNNRGQETQYF,TRBD1,TRBJ2-5,TRBV11-2,.
TGCAGTGCTAGAGATCAGGGAGCAACTAATGAAAAACTGTTTTTT,CSARDQGATNEKLFF,.,TRBJ1-4,TRBV20-1,.
TGTGCCAGCTCACCACCGTCCGAGGACGAGCAGTACTTC,CASSPPSEDEQYF,.,TRBJ2-7,TRBV18,once
TGTGCCATCGAACCCGGGACTCGCACAGATACGCAGTATTTT,CAIEPGTRTDTQYF,.,TRBJ2-3,TRBV28,.
TGTGCCAGCAGTATTGGGGACACTCGGACCCGGAATGAGCAGTTCTTC,CASSIGDTRTRNEQFF,.,TRBJ2-1,TRBV11-1,.
TGCGCCAGCAGTTCGGAACTAGCGGGAGGGCCAACCGGGGAGCTGTTTTTT,CASSSELAGGPTGELFF,TRBD2,TRBJ2-2,TRBV27,.
TGCGCCAGCAGCCAGAAAGCGGGGGCGGGGTACGAGCAGTACTTC,CASSQKAGAGYEQYF,TRBD2,TRBJ2-7,TRBV4-1,.
TGCAGCGCAGCAGAGAGAGCGAACACCGGGGAGCTGTTTTTT,CSAAERANTGELFF,.,TRBJ2-2,TRBV29-1,few
TGTGCCAGCAGCTCCCAGACCGTGGCAGATACGCAGTATTTT,CASSSQTVADTQYF,.,TRBJ2-3,TRBV7-2,.
TGTGCCAGCAGCCCGTTCACCGCAGATACGCAGTATTTT,CASSPFTADTQYF,.,TRBJ2-3,TRBV6-5,.
TGCGCCAGCAGCCAAGATGTCAGGGAGGCGCAATACAATGAGCAGTTCTTC,CASSQDVREAQYNEQFF,.,TRBJ2-1,TRBV4-1,.
TGCAGTGCTACTATTGGGACTAGCAAAAGAACAGATACGCAGTATTTT,CSATIGTSKRTDTQYF,TRBD2,TRBJ2-3,TRBV20-1,.